The 23 T cell receptor beta chains in this list originate from one sample, sequenced in a study of response to subunit inactivated influenza vaccine (dated by TCRdb to between 2018 and 2020). The library was built by means of RT-PCR. The sequencing machine was an Illumina HiSeq 2500. The public reads were reprocessed in TCRdb via fastp at Q25 and MiXCR, keeping in-frame beta chains. Rows are unified per CDR3 protein, each entry keeping the most common DNA and genes. For this sample the table gives roughly 620,000 distinct CDR3 sequences, of which approximately 10% were detected only once. The ten biggest clones cover more than 9.5% of the sample. The sample also formed part of further work on T cells expressing NK-cell markers. The second investigation adds: TCR beta cDNA libraries were made by 5'RACE template switching that added a universal primer site and unique molecular identifiers.

This specimen was PBMCs from blood, taken on the day of vaccination. Receptor source: a man aged 50 to 60 who received an inactivated influenza vaccine. Donor details come from another sample of the same person, matched by shared clones.

This clonotype was seen only a few times. The chain couples TRBV12-3 or TRBV12-4 to TRBJ1-2; 7 bases fit TRBD1. The CDR3 contains 13 residues. After removal of 3 bases from V and 14 bases from J, the junction contained 12 bases not matched to a gene. The CDR3 loop reads CASSFRDRHPGTF. The DNA for the CDR3 is TGTGCCAGCAGTTTCCGGGACAGACATCCGGGGACCTTC.

The chain links TRBV21-1 to TRBJ2-7; the listed D gene, TRBD2, was not tested against the DNA. TRBV21-1 is an annotated pseudogene. This CDR3 comprises 13 residues. The CDR3 spells CASSGGPDYEQYF. The CDR3 DNA sequence: TGTGCCAGCAGCGGCGGGCCGGACTACGAGCAGTACTTC.

The V call is TRBV28, the J call TRBJ2-5; 7 bases fit TRBD1. The length of the CDR3 is 15 residues. Looked up from germline, CDR1 is MDHEN and CDR2 is SYDVKM. J was trimmed by 1 base and V by 1 base; bases with no gene match: 3. The CDR3 is CASSLLGGGQETQYF. The CDR3 nucleotides are TGTGCCAGCAGTTTATTAGGGGGCGGCCAAGAGACCCAGTACTTC.

In this sample, this clonotype turned up a few times. The chain couples TRBV5-1 to TRBJ2-5, with D uncertain. Germline V gene lookup returns CDR1 SGHRS and CDR2 YFSETQ. The CDR3 contains 14 residues. Trimming pared 0 bases from V and 0 bases from J, leaving 6 bases between. The CDR3 DNA reads TGCGCCAGCAGCTTGGTGTTGCACCAAGAGACCCAGTACTTC. Encoded protein: CASSLVLHQETQYF.

V is TRBV29-1 and J is TRBJ2-7; perhaps D is TRBD1 or TRBD2 (6 bases each). The germline CDR1 and CDR2 sequences are SQVTM and ANQGSEA. The CDR3 consists of 13 residues. The V end lost 6 bases, the J end lost 7 bases, and 19 bases lay between the germline ends. CDR3 sequence: CSVVRGDHMEQYF. CDR3 sequence (DNA): TGCAGCGTCGTTAGGGGGGACCACATGGAGCAGTACTTC.

This sequence joins TRBV29-1 and TRBJ2-3, with 10 bases lining up with TRBD2. There are 14 residues in the CDR3. The V gene end was trimmed by 4 bases and the J gene end by 4 bases; junction bases not matched to a gene: 5. CDR1 SQVTM and CDR2 ANQGSEA come from the germline V gene. The CDR3 loop is CSVVWLAGADTQYF. The CDR3 DNA is TGCAGCGTTGTTTGGCTAGCGGGAGCAGATACGCAGTATTTT.

This clonotype was found many times. The gene calls are TRBV25-1 and TRBJ2-3; TRBD2 agrees at 7 bases. The CDR3 is 17 residues long. V was pared by 1 base and J by 0 bases, with 7 bases of the junction left unmatched. CDR1 is MGHDK and CDR2 is SYGVNS in the germline V gene. The CDR3 protein is CASSELGLADSTDTQYF. In DNA, the CDR3 is TGTGCCAGCAGTGAATTAGGGCTAGCGGATAGCACAGATACGCAGTATTTT. Full variable domain (outside the CDR3, taken from reference TRBV25-1 and TRBJ2-3): EADIYQTPRYLVIGTGKKITLECSQTMGHDKMYWYQQDPGMELHLIHYSYGVNSTEKGDLSSESTVSRIRTEHFPLTLESARPSHTSQYLCASSELGLADSTDTQYFGPGTRLTVL.

This clonotype was counted only a few times. The chain has TRBV10-3 and TRBJ2-7; 10 bases align to TRBD2. V shed 4 bases and J 6 bases; nucleotides not matched to a gene: 9. This CDR3 has 15 residues. Germline CDR1 and CDR2: ENHRY and SYGVKD. The DNA of the CDR3 is TGTGCCATCAGTGGACAGGGACTAGCGCTTTCCGAGCAGTACTTC. Its translation: CAISGQGLALSEQYF.

This clonotype was seen more than once but under ten times. This chain uses TRBV7-2 with TRBJ1-5, with 7 positions matching TRBD1. This CDR3 spans 16 amino acids. From germline, CDR1 is SGHTA and CDR2 FQGNSA. The V and J ends lost 0 bases and 4 bases, in that order; junction bases with no gene match: 6. The chain's CDR3 is CASSLAGTATNQPQHF. CDR3 nucleotides: TGTGCCAGCAGCTTAGCTGGGACAGCCACAAATCAGCCCCAGCATTTT.

The chain combines TRBV9 with TRBJ2-2, with TRBD2 matching over 9 bases. The CDR3 consists of 18 residues. Germline lookup yields CDR1 SGDLS and CDR2 YYNGEE. With V trimmed by 7 bases and J by 1 base, 14 bases remained unmatched. Here the CDR3 DNA reads TGTGCCAGCTCTCGCGGTGGCGGGAGGGCCGGGAACACCGGGGAGCTGTTTTTT. Encoded protein: CASSRGGGRAGNTGELFF.

This clonotype was found many times. CDR3 in amino acids: CASRANSGANVLTF. CDR3 sequence (DNA): TGTGCCAGTAGGGCTAACTCTGGGGCCAACGTCCTGACTTTC. The chain uses TRBV19 and TRBJ2-6, with unresolved D. Germline CDR1 LNHDA, CDR2 SQIVND (reference sequence). The CDR3 has 14 amino acids. Trimming left V 6 bases short and J 0 bases short, with 6 bases between.

This clonotype was picked up a small number of times. The V call is TRBV10-3, the J call TRBJ2-3; D call uncertain. V was cut by 0 bases and J by 4 bases, with 14 bases left in between. Germline values: CDR1 ENHRY, CDR2 SYGVKD. The CDR3 spans 16 residues. The CDR3 here is CAISESGWGLADTQYF. Here the CDR3 DNA reads TGTGCCATCAGTGAGTCGGGGTGGGGATTGGCAGATACGCAGTATTTT.

This clonotype occurred a few times. V gene TRBV12-3 or TRBV12-4 combines with J gene TRBJ2-2, with D perhaps TRBD1 (6 bases). With 6 bases removed from V and 0 bases from J, the gap between germline ends came to 17 bases. This CDR3 comprises 17 residues. For the CDR3, the DNA is TGTGCCAGCAGCTTTACGAGACAGGCCTCGAACACCGGGGAGCTGTTTTTT. It translates to CASSFTRQASNTGELFF.

This clonotype was seen a handful of times. V gene TRBV20-1 combines with J gene TRBJ1-3; D is undetermined. The CDR3 contains 15 residues. V was pared by 1 base and J by 0 bases, with 10 bases between. Germline CDR1 reads DFQATT; CDR2 reads SNEGSKA (reference sequence). The CDR3 DNA is TGCAGTGCTAGAGTTCCGGGCCTCTCTGGAAACACCATATATTTT. This translates into CSARVPGLSGNTIYF.

The chain has TRBV20-1 and TRBJ2-5; the match to TRBD2 covers 10 bases. Germline values: CDR1 DFQATT, CDR2 SNEGSKA (reference sequence). CDR3 length: 14 amino acids. J was trimmed by 1 base and V by 2 bases; bases with no gene match: 1. The CDR3 sequence is CSARLAGAQETQYF. CDR3 nucleotide sequence: TGCAGTGCTAGACTAGCGGGGGCCCAAGAGACCCAGTACTTC.

The table lists this clonotype with a few counts. The chain uses TRBV3-1 and TRBJ2-1; D call uncertain. The CDR3 sequence is 13 residues long. V shed 3 bases and J shed 7 bases, with 10 bases lying between them. The V gene's germline CDR1 is LGHDT and CDR2 YNNKEL (reference sequence). This CDR3 reads CASSQRFGNEQFF. In nucleotides, the CDR3 is TGTGCCAGCAGCCAGCGATTTGGAAATGAGCAGTTCTTC.

In its sample, this clonotype was seen a few times. This chain links TRBV29-1 with TRBJ1-2; 9 nucleotides agree with TRBD1. Germline V lookup: CDR1 SQVTM, CDR2 ANQGSEA. The CDR3 sequence is 13 residues long. V lost 6 bases and J lost 2; bases outside the gene matches: 4. The CDR3 nucleotides read TGCAGCGTCGGGACAGGGACAAACTATGGCTACACCTTC. Amino acid sequence: CSVGTGTNYGYTF.

This clonotype was picked up many times. The J gene is TRBJ1-5, the V gene TRBV7-9; 8 bases map to TRBD1. With V trimmed by 6 bases and J by 2 bases, 3 bases remained unmatched. The CDR3 is 14 amino acids. Germline V gene lookup returns CDR1 SEHNR and CDR2 FQNEAQ (reference sequence). Written as DNA, the CDR3 is TGTGCCAGCAGTACAGGGGGTGGCAATCAGCCCCAGCATTTT. Translated, it gives CASSTGGGNQPQHF.

This clonotype was counted once. Just one base apart from a much larger clone, this may be a read error. The gene calls are TRBV5-1 and TRBJ2-3; D uncertain. CDR1 is SGHRS, CDR2 YFSETQ, per germline. The CDR3 is 15 residues long. V lost 3 bases to trimming and J lost 0 bases, with 11 bases between them. The CDR3 nucleotides are TGCGCCAGCAGCTCCGTGACGGATAGCACAGATACGCAGTATTTT. Its protein product is CASSSVTDSTDTQYF. Using reference TRBV5-1 and TRBJ2-3 for the parts outside the CDR3, the full variable domain is KAGVTQTPRYLIKTRGQQVTLSCSPISGHRSVSWYQQTPGQGLQFLFEYFSETQRNKGNFPGRFSGRQFSNSRSEMNVSTLELGDSALYLCASSSVTDSTDTQYFGPGTRLTVL.

The chain carries TRBV4-3 and TRBJ2-5, with D perhaps matching TRBD2 (5 bases). V dropped 0 bases and J dropped 5 bases, with 13 bases sitting between them. The CDR3 loop spans 15 amino acids. In germline, CDR1 is LGHNA, CDR2 YSLEER. The CDR3: CASSQDEARRETQYF. The DNA of the CDR3 is TGCGCCAGCAGCCAAGATGAGGCCAGGAGGGAGACCCAGTACTTC.

This clonotype was counted at least ten times. V usage is TRBV29-1 and J usage is TRBJ1-2; D perhaps matches TRBD1 (6 bases). Trimming removed 1 base at V and 8 bases at J, with 14 bases between. The CDR3 runs 13 residues. Germline CDR1 reads SQVTM; CDR2 reads ANQGSEA. The CDR3 spells CSVEGTESGGYTF. Written as DNA, the CDR3 is TGCAGCGTTGAAGGGACAGAGTCAGGCGGCTACACCTTC.

The chain recombines TRBV18 with TRBJ2-1; 9 positions match TRBD1. The V segment lost 5 bases and the J segment 7 bases; nucleotides outside the gene matches: 9. Germline loops: CDR1 KGHSH, CDR2 LQKENI. The CDR3 is 15 amino acids. This CDR3 reads CASSDRTGVRNEQFF. The CDR3 DNA follows: TGTGCCAGCTCAGATAGGACAGGGGTTCGAAATGAGCAGTTCTTC.

The chain employs TRBV4-3 and TRBJ2-3; TRBD2 agrees at 10 bases. The junction had 6 bases not matched to a gene; V was cut back by 0 bases and J by 3 bases. Germline V gene data show CDR1 as LGHNA and CDR2 as YSLEER. The CDR3 covers 17 residues. CDR3 sequence: CASSQDSSGGMTDTQYF. The CDR3 nucleotides are TGCGCCAGCAGCCAAGATTCTAGCGGGGGAATGACAGATACGCAGTATTTT.